The source of this T cell receptor beta chain is a study of blood T cell repertoires in COVID-19. The age range of participants was about 18 to 89 years, with residence in about two dozen US areas. Which cohort a participant joined came from the clinical history participants gave. Cohort 3 recovery required two negative PCRs, clearance, or symptom resolution. As processed by the authors: Nucleated cell counts were estimated from reference gene primer amplification. Sequenced by immunoSEQ multiplex PCR; TCRdb stores in-frame clones only, minus some. D and trimming come from the DNA, and the V and J calls and clone size come from that table. The profile shows 140,000 to 150,000 clones, more than 75% of them singletons. There are 14 residues in the CDR3. V dropped 3 bases and J dropped 6 bases, with 12 bases sitting between them. Germline-derived CDR1 and CDR2 are MDHEN and SYDVKM.

The clonotype originates from a woman in her fifties or sixties who had recovered from COVID-19. The sequenced material came from PBMCs or T cells enriched from blood (not recorded which). The V call is TRBV28, the J call TRBJ1-5, with D uncertain. CDR3 loop: CASSFPRGSQPQHF. For the CDR3, the DNA is TGTGCCAGCAGTTTCCCTCGCGGAAGTCAGCCCCAGCATTTT.